This T cell receptor (beta chain) appears in the sequencing data of a study of blood T cells in healthy people across ages. Study-level results: Lack of knowledge of donor CMV status possibly confounded expanded clonotype changes.

Germline CDR1 is DFQATT and CDR2 is SNEGSKA (reference sequence). The V end lost 3 bases, the J end lost 6 bases, and 9 bases lay between the germline ends. The CDR3 consists of 12 residues. This clonotype was seen repeatedly, ten times or more. Its cognate antigen is unknown. PCR was performed a second time for about 7 to 12 cycles using a sample-barcoded 5' primer and a J-beta primer mix. TCRdb processed the 5' RACE reads anew with MiXCR; each CDR3 protein has one entry. The top ten clones hold around 25% of a sample with nearly 800,000 distinct CDR3 sequences, 56% of them seen once. Specimen: blood. The chain uses TRBV20-1 and TRBJ2-1; possible D gene TRBD1, 6 bases. The source is a man aged 35-49 years in good health. As DNA, the CDR3 is TGCAGTGCTAGTACAGGGTTCAATGAGCAGTTCTTC. This gives the protein CSASTGFNEQFF.